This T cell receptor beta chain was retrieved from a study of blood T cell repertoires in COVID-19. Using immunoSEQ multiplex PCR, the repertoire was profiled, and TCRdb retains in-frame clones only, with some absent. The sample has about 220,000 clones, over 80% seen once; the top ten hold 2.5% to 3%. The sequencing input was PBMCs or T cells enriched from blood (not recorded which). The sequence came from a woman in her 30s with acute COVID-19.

The CDR3 sequence is CASSQGGQGNEKLFF. CDR3 nucleotide sequence: TGCGCCAGCAGCCAAGGGGGACAGGGGAATGAAAAACTGTTTTTT. The rearrangement links TRBV4-1 to TRBJ1-4; 10 bases match TRBD1. V lost 1 base to trimming and J lost 5 bases; unmatched junction nucleotides: 1. CDR1 and CDR2 (germline): MGHRA, YSYEKL. CDR3 length equals 15 residues.